The T cell receptor (beta chain) described here comes from a study of blood T cell repertoires in COVID-19. Study-wide context: Acute-phase and convalescent COVID-19 samples originated in the United States, Italy and Spain.

Per the authors' pipeline: Reference gene primer amplification gave nucleated cell count estimates. Clones were sequenced by immunoSEQ multiplex PCR, and TCRdb holds only the in-frame ones, with some missing. V, J and clone size were drawn from that table, and D and trimming were deduced from the DNA. The repertoire holds a few hundred thousand clones, 85% to 90% seen once, with roughly 0.99% in the top ten. The CDR3 has 15 amino acids. Germline loops: CDR1 MDHEN, CDR2 SYDVKM. V was pared by 3 bases and J by 4 bases, with 4 bases of the junction left unmatched. This rearrangement joins TRBV28 to TRBJ1-2; 11 nucleotides align to TRBD1. The specimen was PBMCs or T cells enriched from blood (not recorded which). This clonotype was sampled from a man aged 18 to 29 who had recovered from COVID-19. In DNA, the CDR3 is TGTGCCAGCAGTTTGGACAGGGGGCAGGGCTATGGCTACACCTTC. Translating it yields CASSLDRGQGYGYTF.